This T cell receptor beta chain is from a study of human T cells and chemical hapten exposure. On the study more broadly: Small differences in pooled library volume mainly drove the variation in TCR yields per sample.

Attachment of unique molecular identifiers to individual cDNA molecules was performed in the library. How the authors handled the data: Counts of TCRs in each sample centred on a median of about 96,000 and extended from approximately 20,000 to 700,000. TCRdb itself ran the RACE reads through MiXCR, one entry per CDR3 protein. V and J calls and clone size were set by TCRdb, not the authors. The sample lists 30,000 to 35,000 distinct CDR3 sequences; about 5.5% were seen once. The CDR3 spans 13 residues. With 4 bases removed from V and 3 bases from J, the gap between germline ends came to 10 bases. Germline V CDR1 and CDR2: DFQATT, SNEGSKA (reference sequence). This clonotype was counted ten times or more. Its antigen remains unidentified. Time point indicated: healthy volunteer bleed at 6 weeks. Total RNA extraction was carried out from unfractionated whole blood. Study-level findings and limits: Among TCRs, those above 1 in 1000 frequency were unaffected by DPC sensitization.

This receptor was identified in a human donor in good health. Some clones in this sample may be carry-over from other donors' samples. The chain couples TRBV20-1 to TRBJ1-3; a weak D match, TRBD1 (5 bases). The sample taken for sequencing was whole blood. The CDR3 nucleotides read TGCAGTGCTATTAGGGACGTTGGAAACACCATATATTTT. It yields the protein CSAIRDVGNTIYF.